These T cell receptor beta chains were read from a single sample in a study of OX40 agonist ivuxolimab in advanced cancers. Generated by immunoSEQ multiplex PCR, the TCRdb table keeps only in-frame clones and is missing some. The table records around 61,000 clones, about 80% of them present only once. Sequencing used CD4+ or CD8+ T cells sorted from blood, obtained in a trial of the OX40 agonist ivuxolimab. These receptors were obtained from an adult with an advanced solid tumor such as melanoma, head and neck, liver or kidney cancer. CDR3s include the opening cysteine and the closing phenylalanine or tryptophan. The order of the fields is D gene, V gene, CDR3 length, clone size, J gene, CDR3 protein, CDR3 DNA. A D gene is named only where the DNA matches it firmly. Size is stated for part of the rows, as once, few or many counts, or as a class when the clone is expanded.

d_call: .
v_call: TRBV19
cdr3_length: 15
clone_size: .
j_call: TRBJ2-7
cdr3_aa: CASSTGGDTDMQQYF
cdr3_nt: TGTGCCAGTAGTACAGGAGGGGACACCGATATGCAGCAGTACTTC

d_call: .
v_call: TRBV5-4
cdr3_length: 15
clone_size: .
j_call: TRBJ1-1
cdr3_aa: CASSLSAGENTEAFF
cdr3_nt: TGTGCCAGCAGCTTGAGCGCGGGGGAGAACACTGAAGCTTTCTTT

d_call: TRBD2
v_call: TRBV19
cdr3_length: 16
clone_size: .
j_call: TRBJ2-3
cdr3_aa: CASSMTSGISTDTQYF
cdr3_nt: TGTGCCAGTAGTATGACTAGCGGGATTAGCACAGATACGCAGTATTTT

d_call: .
v_call: TRBV15
cdr3_length: 13
clone_size: .
j_call: TRBJ2-2
cdr3_aa: CATSVWGAGELFF
cdr3_nt: TGTGCCACCAGCGTGTGGGGGGCCGGGGAGCTGTTTTTT

d_call: TRBD2
v_call: TRBV7-6
cdr3_length: 17
clone_size: .
j_call: TRBJ2-1
cdr3_aa: CASSPQGLAGGPSEQFF
cdr3_nt: TGTGCCAGCAGCCCCCAGGGGCTAGCGGGAGGGCCGAGTGAGCAGTTCTTC

d_call: .
v_call: TRBV5-4
cdr3_length: 13
clone_size: .
j_call: TRBJ2-3
cdr3_aa: CASSFEGTDTQYF
cdr3_nt: TGTGCCAGCAGCTTCGAGGGGACAGATACGCAGTATTTT

d_call: .
v_call: TRBV4-1
cdr3_length: 14
clone_size: .
j_call: TRBJ2-7
cdr3_aa: CASSLQTGPYEQYF
cdr3_nt: TGCGCCAGCAGCCTACAGACAGGTCCCTACGAGCAGTACTTC

d_call: .
v_call: TRBV18
cdr3_length: 16
clone_size: few
j_call: TRBJ1-6
cdr3_aa: CASSPPVSEINSPLHF
cdr3_nt: TGTGCCAGCTCACCACCGGTGTCGGAAATCAATTCACCCCTCCACTTT

d_call: TRBD1
v_call: TRBV4-3
cdr3_length: 16
clone_size: .
j_call: TRBJ2-3
cdr3_aa: CASSQGQGEGTDTQYF
cdr3_nt: TGCGCCAGCAGCCAAGGACAGGGTGAGGGCACAGATACGCAGTATTTT

d_call: .
v_call: TRBV30
cdr3_length: 14
clone_size: .
j_call: TRBJ1-1
cdr3_aa: CAWSVLPQYAEAFF
cdr3_nt: TGTGCCTGGAGTGTACTTCCCCAGTATGCTGAAGCTTTCTTT

d_call: TRBD2
v_call: TRBV5-4
cdr3_length: 18
clone_size: .
j_call: TRBJ2-2
cdr3_aa: CASSLAGGSGRRTGELFF
cdr3_nt: TGTGCCAGCAGCTTGGCCGGGGGTAGCGGGAGAAGAACCGGGGAGCTGTTTTTT

d_call: .
v_call: TRBV29-1
cdr3_length: 12
clone_size: .
j_call: TRBJ2-4
cdr3_aa: CSVEPAKNIQYF
cdr3_nt: TGCAGCGTTGAACCGGCCAAAAACATTCAGTACTTC

d_call: TRBD2
v_call: TRBV4-3
cdr3_length: 15
clone_size: .
j_call: TRBJ2-5
cdr3_aa: CASSLSGGTQETQYF
cdr3_nt: TGCGCCAGCAGCCTTAGCGGGGGGACCCAAGAGACCCAGTACTTC

d_call: .
v_call: TRBV6-5
cdr3_length: 13
clone_size: .
j_call: TRBJ1-5
cdr3_aa: CASSTNSNQPQHF
cdr3_nt: TGTGCCAGCAGTACCAATAGCAATCAGCCCCAGCATTTT

d_call: .
v_call: TRBV6-5
cdr3_length: 13
clone_size: .
j_call: TRBJ1-1
cdr3_aa: CASSYLSGPEAFF
cdr3_nt: TGTGCCAGCAGTTACTTATCCGGGCCTGAAGCTTTCTTT

d_call: .
v_call: TRBV27
cdr3_length: 14
clone_size: .
j_call: TRBJ1-4
cdr3_aa: CASKRSATNEKLFF
cdr3_nt: TGTGCCAGCAAACGAAGCGCAACTAATGAAAAACTGTTTTTT

d_call: TRBD1
v_call: TRBV18
cdr3_length: 20
clone_size: .
j_call: TRBJ2-3
cdr3_aa: CASSPKRTKRDGQVTDTQYF
cdr3_nt: TGTGCCAGCTCACCCAAACGAACAAAACGAGACGGACAGGTAACAGATACGCAGTATTTT

d_call: .
v_call: TRBV7-2
cdr3_length: 15
clone_size: .
j_call: TRBJ1-5
cdr3_aa: CASSLEAAFNQPQHF
cdr3_nt: TGTGCCAGCAGCTTAGAGGCCGCCTTCAATCAGCCCCAGCATTTT

d_call: TRBD2
v_call: TRBV30
cdr3_length: 13
clone_size: .
j_call: TRBJ2-7
cdr3_aa: CAWRLAGGYEQYF
cdr3_nt: TGTGCCTGGAGACTAGCGGGAGGTTACGAGCAGTACTTC

d_call: TRBD2
v_call: TRBV9
cdr3_length: 15
clone_size: .
j_call: TRBJ2-7
cdr3_aa: CASSEGLASSYEQYF
cdr3_nt: TGTGCCAGCAGCGAGGGACTAGCGAGCTCCTACGAGCAGTACTTC

d_call: .
v_call: TRBV7-8
cdr3_length: 13
clone_size: .
j_call: TRBJ1-2
cdr3_aa: CASSSSRSGGYTF
cdr3_nt: TGTGCCAGCAGCTCGTCGCGTAGCGGTGGCTACACCTTC

d_call: TRBD1
v_call: TRBV13
cdr3_length: 14
clone_size: few
j_call: TRBJ2-5
cdr3_aa: CASSHQQGAKTQYF
cdr3_nt: TGTGCCAGCAGCCATCAACAGGGGGCGAAGACCCAGTACTTC

d_call: .
v_call: TRBV12-5
cdr3_length: 16
clone_size: .
j_call: TRBJ2-7
cdr3_aa: CASGLVGAGPSYEQYF
cdr3_nt: TGTGCTAGTGGTTTGGTAGGCGCAGGCCCCTCCTACGAGCAGTACTTC

d_call: .
v_call: TRBV27
cdr3_length: 13
clone_size: .
j_call: TRBJ1-2
cdr3_aa: CASRRQGIGGYTF
cdr3_nt: TGTGCCAGCCGGCGGCAGGGGATTGGTGGCTACACCTTC

d_call: .
v_call: TRBV5-1
cdr3_length: 13
clone_size: once
j_call: TRBJ2-2
cdr3_aa: CASSPTSSGELFF
cdr3_nt: TGCGCCAGCAGCCCGACTAGTTCCGGGGAGCTGTTTTTT

d_call: TRBD2
v_call: TRBV6-6
cdr3_length: 12
clone_size: .
j_call: TRBJ2-1
cdr3_aa: CASSLAGGEQFF
cdr3_nt: TGTGCCAGCAGTTTAGCGGGAGGGGAGCAGTTCTTC

d_call: .
v_call: TRBV7-9
cdr3_length: 12
clone_size: .
j_call: TRBJ2-3
cdr3_aa: CASSRAGDTQYF
cdr3_nt: TGTGCCAGCAGCCGCGCCGGAGATACGCAGTATTTT

d_call: .
v_call: TRBV4-3
cdr3_length: 13
clone_size: .
j_call: TRBJ1-2
cdr3_aa: CASSQDREYGYTF
cdr3_nt: TGCGCCAGCAGCCAAGACAGGGAATATGGCTACACCTTC

d_call: .
v_call: TRBV7-2
cdr3_length: 14
clone_size: once
j_call: TRBJ1-6
cdr3_aa: CASSTRLGNSPLHF
cdr3_nt: TGTGCCAGCAGCACCCGGCTGGGGAATTCACCCCTCCACTTT

d_call: .
v_call: TRBV30
cdr3_length: 12
clone_size: few
j_call: TRBJ1-1
cdr3_aa: CAWSASDTEAFF
cdr3_nt: TGTGCCTGGAGTGCCTCGGACACTGAAGCTTTCTTT

d_call: TRBD2
v_call: TRBV5-1
cdr3_length: 18
clone_size: .
j_call: TRBJ2-3
cdr3_aa: CASSLQGLAGGNTDTQYF
cdr3_nt: TGCGCCAGCAGCTTACAGGGACTAGCGGGGGGCAACACAGATACGCAGTATTTT

d_call: TRBD1
v_call: TRBV9
cdr3_length: 15
clone_size: .
j_call: TRBJ1-1
cdr3_aa: CASSVSGGRNTEAFF
cdr3_nt: TGTGCCAGCAGCGTATCAGGGGGCCGGAACACTGAAGCTTTCTTT

d_call: .
v_call: TRBV30
cdr3_length: 13
clone_size: .
j_call: TRBJ1-2
cdr3_aa: CAWNPDRLYGYTF
cdr3_nt: TGTGCCTGGAACCCGGACAGACTCTATGGCTACACCTTC

d_call: TRBD2
v_call: TRBV18
cdr3_length: 19
clone_size: .
j_call: TRBJ2-7
cdr3_aa: CASSPKGLAGSGGLSEQYF
cdr3_nt: TGTGCCAGCTCACCGAAGGGACTAGCGGGCAGCGGAGGCTTATCCGAGCAGTACTTC

d_call: TRBD1
v_call: TRBV9
cdr3_length: 14
clone_size: .
j_call: TRBJ1-6
cdr3_aa: CASSPDRVYSPLHF
cdr3_nt: TGTGCCAGCAGCCCGGACAGGGTTTATTCACCCCTCCACTTT

d_call: TRBD2
v_call: TRBV7-7
cdr3_length: 14
clone_size: .
j_call: TRBJ2-3
cdr3_aa: CASSFGTSADTQYF
cdr3_nt: TGTGCCAGCAGCTTCGGGACTAGCGCAGATACGCAGTATTTT

d_call: .
v_call: TRBV6-5
cdr3_length: 12
clone_size: .
j_call: TRBJ1-5
cdr3_aa: CASSEGGQPQHF
cdr3_nt: TGTGCCAGCAGCGAGGGTGGTCAGCCCCAGCATTTT

d_call: TRBD1
v_call: TRBV4-1
cdr3_length: 15
clone_size: .
j_call: TRBJ2-1
cdr3_aa: CASSQPDRAYNEQFF
cdr3_nt: TGCGCCAGCAGCCAGCCGGACAGGGCCTACAATGAGCAGTTCTTC

d_call: .
v_call: TRBV5-1
cdr3_length: 16
clone_size: once
j_call: TRBJ2-3
cdr3_aa: CASSLGRGPGTDTQYF
cdr3_nt: TGCGCCAGCAGCCTGGGGCGCGGGCCGGGCACAGATACGCAGTATTTT

d_call: TRBD2
v_call: TRBV10-3
cdr3_length: 15
clone_size: .
j_call: TRBJ2-2
cdr3_aa: CAISESGLAGGELFF
cdr3_nt: TGTGCCATCAGTGAGTCGGGTCTAGCGGGCGGGGAGCTGTTTTTT

d_call: .
v_call: TRBV11-2
cdr3_length: 13
clone_size: .
j_call: TRBJ2-7
cdr3_aa: CASSRTETYEQYF
cdr3_nt: TGTGCCAGCAGCCGGACGGAAACCTACGAGCAGTACTTC

d_call: .
v_call: TRBV23-1
cdr3_length: 17
clone_size: few
j_call: TRBJ1-3
cdr3_aa: CASSPDSRQGSGNTIYF
cdr3_nt: TGCGCCAGCAGTCCAGATTCCAGGCAGGGCTCTGGAAACACCATATATTTT